The 28 T cell receptor beta chains below were found in one sample sequenced in a study of beta chain features in type 1 diabetes. The sequenced template was cDNA made from the entire isolated RNA. Sequencing was performed with immunoSEQ multiplex PCR; in TCRdb, only in-frame clones are kept and a portion is missing. Altogether fewer than 200,000 clones are present, around an eighth being singletons, with the ten largest covering 0.62%. The sample was central memory CD4+ T cells from blood. These receptor sequences come from a young woman in good health.

The chain has TRBV4-1 and TRBJ2-7; no firm D call. Germline values: CDR1 MGHRA, CDR2 YSYEKL. Trimming cost V 1 base and J 4 bases, with 11 bases left between them. The length of the CDR3 is 14 residues. CDR3 residues: CASSQGQDSYEQYF. The CDR3 bases are TGCGCCAGCAGCCAAGGTCAGGATTCTTACGAGCAGTACTTC.

The chain combines TRBV5-1 with TRBJ2-1; 7 nucleotides agree with TRBD2. Trimming cost V 7 bases and J 8 bases; bases outside gene matches: 15. The CDR3 totals 15 residues. CDR1 SGHRS and CDR2 YFSETQ come from the germline V gene. The CDR3 DNA follows: TGCGCCAGCTCGGGTGGCGGGAGCAGATCGGATGAGCAGTTCTTC. Its protein is CASSGGGSRSDEQFF.

There are a few counts of this clone. This rearrangement joins TRBV7-3 to TRBJ1-2; D may be TRBD1 (5 bases). Germline V gives CDR1 SGHTA, CDR2 FQGTGA. Trimming stripped 5 bases from V and 4 bases from J, with 14 bases between. The CDR3 contains 14 residues. The CDR3 sequence is CASSPRTSSYGYTF. For the CDR3, the DNA is TGTGCCAGCAGCCCCCGGACATCCTCCTATGGCTACACCTTC.

This clone was found many times. This chain links TRBV29-1 with TRBJ2-6; the D is unclear. CDR1 and CDR2 (germline): SQVTM, ANQGSEA. CDR3 length: 14 amino acids. V dropped 4 bases and J dropped 0 bases, with 7 bases sitting between them. The CDR3 DNA sequence: TGCAGCGTTGGTCCCTCCTCTGGGGCCAACGTCCTGACTTTC. It encodes CSVGPSSGANVLTF.

This clone came up many times. DNA of the CDR3: TGCAGCGTTTACAGGGTTATACAGGGCTACACCTTC. As protein: CSVYRVIQGYTF. The rearrangement uses TRBV29-1 and TRBJ1-2; D may be TRBD1 (6 bases). The V end lost 5 bases, the J end lost 8 bases, and 15 bases lay between the germline ends. The CDR3 is 12 amino acids. Germline V gene lookup returns CDR1 SQVTM and CDR2 ANQGSEA.

V gene TRBV7-9 combines with J gene TRBJ2-7, with D maybe TRBD1 (6 bases). V shed 2 bases and J shed 6 bases, with 20 bases lying between them. Germline assignment: CDR1 SEHNR and CDR2 FQNEAQ (reference sequence). The CDR3 sequence is 16 residues long. CDR3 loop: CASSLKGVGDLGEQYF. DNA of the CDR3: TGTGCCAGCAGCTTAAAGGGGGTAGGGGACCTGGGCGAGCAGTACTTC.

The chain recombines TRBV4-1 with TRBJ1-4, with 7 bases that match TRBD1. The CDR3 extends over 16 amino acids. Germline assignment: CDR1 MGHRA and CDR2 YSYEKL. Losses at the gene ends were 3 bases for V and 4 bases for J; bases not matched to a gene: 8. The CDR3 nucleotides are TGCGCCAGCAGCCAGGATCGGGACAGTCGTAATGAAAAACTGTTTTTT. Residues: CASSQDRDSRNEKLFF.

V and J are TRBV18 and TRBJ1-1; 7 nucleotides match TRBD1. The ends lost 1 base at V and 6 bases at J; junction bases unmatched: 5. CDR3 size: 14 residues. Per the germline V gene, CDR1 is KGHSH and CDR2 is LQKENI. The CDR3 sequence: CASSPHGDSPEAFF. The CDR3 DNA sequence: TGTGCCAGCTCACCACACGGGGACAGTCCTGAAGCTTTCTTT.

This clone was counted between two and nine times. The rearrangement uses TRBV27 and TRBJ1-1; 9 bases agree with TRBD1. The germline V gene has CDR1 MNHEY and CDR2 SMNVEV (reference sequence). This CDR3 spans 14 amino acids. The junction had 6 bases not matched to a gene; V was cut back by 5 bases and J by 5 bases. The CDR3 coding sequence is TGTGCCAGCAGTCTCACAGGGGGCTGGACTGAAGCTTTCTTT. It encodes CASSLTGGWTEAFF.

J is TRBJ2-5 and V is TRBV6-5, with TRBD2 identical over 9 bases. This CDR3 contains 15 residues. From germline, CDR1 is MNHEY and CDR2 SVGAGI. V shed 1 base, J shed 5 bases, and the junction held 5 bases outside the gene matches. In DNA form, the CDR3 reads TGTGCCAGCAGTTACTTAGCGGGAGTAAGTGAGACCCAGTACTTC. This encodes CASSYLAGVSETQYF.

The chain combines TRBV7-8 with TRBJ2-5; D call uncertain. V lost 5 bases and J lost 1, with 11 bases in between. The germline CDR1 and CDR2 sequences are SGHVS and FQNEAQ. This CDR3 spans 14 amino acids. CDR3: CASSLQLLQETQYF. For the CDR3, the DNA is TGTGCCAGCAGCCTACAGCTACTCCAAGAGACCCAGTACTTC. The variable domain in full, completed from reference TRBV7-8 and TRBJ2-5, reads GAGVSQSPRYKVAKRGQDVALRCDPISGHVSLFWYQQALGQGPEFLTYFQNEAQLDKSGLPSDRFFAERPEGSVSTLKIQRTQQEDSAVYLCASSLQLLQETQYFGPGTRLLVL.

This clone was found a few times. The rearrangement links TRBV5-4 to TRBJ2-3, with D possibly matching TRBD2 (6 bases). The CDR3 has 16 residues. Germline V gene data show CDR1 as SGHNT and CDR2 as YYREEE (reference sequence). With 0 bases removed from V and 0 bases from J, the gap between germline ends came to 11 bases. Here the CDR3 reads CASSLVRGGSTDTQYF. Written as DNA, the CDR3 is TGTGCCAGCAGCTTGGTTCGAGGAGGGAGCACAGATACGCAGTATTTT.

This sequence joins TRBV29-1 and TRBJ1-4; 8 nucleotides agree with TRBD1. This CDR3 region has 14 residues. Trimming cost V 0 bases and J 7 bases; bases outside gene matches: 4. Germline V gene sequence: CDR1 SQVTM, CDR2 ANQGSEA. The CDR3 here is CSVEDRGLSEKLFF. Written as DNA, the CDR3 is TGCAGCGTTGAAGACAGGGGGCTAAGTGAAAAACTGTTTTTT.

Written as DNA, the CDR3 is TGTGCCATCCGGCAGGGCACGGATCAGCCCCAGCATTTT. It translates to CAIRQGTDQPQHF. This chain links TRBV10-3 with TRBJ1-5; perhaps TRBD1 as D (5 bases). V was shortened by 8 bases and J by 5 bases, with 13 bases between the two germline ends. The CDR3 is 13 residues long. Per the germline V gene, CDR1 is ENHRY and CDR2 is SYGVKD.

As regards this clone: One end of the junction fails to match germline, which may point to a read error. The rearrangement joins TRBV18 to TRBJ2-7, with D perhaps TRBD1 (5 bases). In germline, CDR1 is KGHSH, CDR2 LQKENI. The length of the CDR3 is 13 residues. For the CDR3, the DNA is TGTGCCAGCTCACCATCGACAGACCGAGGCAAGGACTTC. As protein: CASSPSTDRGKDF.

This clone showed up just a few times. V usage is TRBV28 and J usage is TRBJ2-1, with 11 bases that match TRBD2. In germline, CDR1 is MDHEN, CDR2 SYDVKM. J gave up 0 bases and V 2 bases, and 3 bases lay outside the gene matches. This CDR3 region has 17 residues. In DNA, the CDR3 is TGTGCCAGCAGTTTACCTAGCGGGAGGAGCTCCTACAATGAGCAGTTCTTC. It codes for CASSLPSGRSSYNEQFF.

V is TRBV30 and J is TRBJ2-2, with TRBD1 as a possible D gene (6 bases). This CDR3 spans 17 amino acids. CDR1 GTSNPN and CDR2 SVGIG come from the germline V gene (reference sequence). Trimming took 0 bases from V and 7 from J, leaving 21 bases between them. The CDR3 loop reads CAWSVLTGQIGHGELFF. The CDR3 bases are TGTGCCTGGAGTGTACTAACGGGACAAATAGGACACGGGGAGCTGTTTTTT.

This chain links TRBV7-8 with TRBJ2-1, with D maybe TRBD2 (6 bases). V gave up 5 bases and J gave up 1 base, with 15 bases separating them. Germline V gene sequence: CDR1 SGHVS, CDR2 FQNEAQ. This CDR3 contains 16 residues. For the CDR3, the DNA is TGTGCCAGCAGCCCGAGGGTGGGACTTTCCTACAATGAGCAGTTCTTC. Protein product: CASSPRVGLSYNEQFF.

The chain joins TRBV5-4 to TRBJ2-7; 8 nucleotides match TRBD2. J lost 7 bases, V lost 4 bases, and 10 bases had no gene match. The CDR3 runs to 14 residues. Germline CDR1 and CDR2: SGHNT and YYREEE (reference sequence). The CDR3 here is CASSTKRERGEQYF. The DNA of the CDR3 is TGTGCCAGCAGCACCAAGCGGGAGCGAGGAGAGCAGTACTTC.

This clone was seen more than once but under ten times. The genes are TRBV18 and TRBJ2-5; D might be TRBD1 (5 bases). Looked up from germline, CDR1 is KGHSH and CDR2 is LQKENI. Trimming stripped 2 bases from V and 5 bases from J, with 9 bases between. The CDR3 totals 13 residues. The CDR3 nucleotides read TGTGCCAGCTCACCATTAAAGGGGGAGACCCAGTACTTC. This translates into CASSPLKGETQYF.

This clone was seen more than once but under ten times. The chain carries TRBV28 and TRBJ2-1, with a possible D match to TRBD2 (5 bases). CDR3 length equals 14 residues. The ends were cut back, 3 bases at V and 0 bases at J, with 6 bases in the middle. The germline CDR1 and CDR2 sequences are MDHEN and SYDVKM. The CDR3 spells CASSLGASYNEQFF. CDR3 coding DNA: TGTGCCAGCAGTTTGGGAGCCTCCTACAATGAGCAGTTCTTC.

In its sample, this clone was seen a few times. The rearrangement joins TRBV7-9 to TRBJ2-1, with D perhaps TRBD1 (6 bases). The CDR3 consists of 16 residues. Trimming took off 2 bases at V and 8 bases at J, with 19 bases between the two ends. The germline CDR1 and CDR2 sequences are SEHNR and FQNEAQ (reference sequence). In DNA form, the CDR3 reads TGTGCCAGCAGCTTATGGGGGACAAGTAGCGCACATGAGCAGTTCTTC. As protein: CASSLWGTSSAHEQFF.

The V and J genes are TRBV6-6 and TRBJ2-7; 11 positions match TRBD2. Germline assignment: CDR1 MNHNY and CDR2 SVGAGI (reference sequence). The CDR3 spans 13 residues. V lost 10 bases, J lost 3 bases, and 5 bases stayed unmatched. The chain's CDR3 is CATLLAGGYEQYF. CDR3 bases: TGTGCCACCCTTCTAGCGGGAGGCTACGAGCAGTACTTC.

This clone was detected only a few times. The chain links TRBV7-9 to TRBJ1-2; 12 bases line up with TRBD1. Per germline, CDR1 SEHNR and CDR2 FQNEAQ (reference sequence). The V gene end was trimmed by 5 bases and the J gene end by 8 bases; junction bases not matched to a gene: 9. The CDR3 has 15 amino acids. The CDR3 loop reads CASSMGQGAFKGYTF. In DNA, the CDR3 is TGTGCCAGCAGCATGGGACAGGGGGCGTTCAAGGGCTACACCTTC.

In this sample, this clone turned up a few times. V is TRBV29-1 and J is TRBJ2-7; D is perhaps TRBD2 (6 bases). With 3 bases removed from V and 1 base from J, the gap between germline ends came to 13 bases. The CDR3 loop spans 14 amino acids. Per the germline V gene, CDR1 is SQVTM and CDR2 is ANQGSEA. CDR3 loop: CSVDRDSSSYEQYF. The CDR3 DNA reads as TGCAGCGTTGATCGGGACTCCTCTTCCTACGAGCAGTACTTC.

This clone turned up a few times. The rearrangement joins TRBV28 to TRBJ2-7; 7 bases agree with TRBD1. V lost 6 bases and J lost 4; bases outside the gene matches: 3. This CDR3 has 12 amino acids. Germline assignment: CDR1 MDHEN and CDR2 SYDVKM. Here the CDR3 reads CASRETGYEQYF. The CDR3 nucleotides read TGTGCCAGCAGAGAGACAGGGTACGAGCAGTACTTC.

Regarding this clone: Other DNA sequences in the sample encode the same CDR3. The rearrangement uses TRBV5-1 and TRBJ2-7, with TRBD1 matching over 7 bases. Germline trimming cut 0 bases from V and 0 bases from J; bases unmatched to any gene: 0. This CDR3 has 14 amino acids. Germline V gives CDR1 SGHRS, CDR2 YFSETQ. The CDR3 is CASSLGDSSYEQYF. The CDR3 nucleotides are TGCGCCAGCAGCTTGGGGGACAGCTCCTACGAGCAGTACTTC.

The genes are TRBV29-1 and TRBJ1-2, with 10 positions matching TRBD1. V lost 5 bases, J lost 5 bases, and 5 bases stayed unmatched. The CDR3 extends over 13 amino acids. The germline gives CDR1 SQVTM, CDR2 ANQGSEA. CDR3 nucleotides: TGCAGCGTTACTCCGGGACAGGGGTATGGCTACACCTTC. The encoded protein is CSVTPGQGYGYTF.